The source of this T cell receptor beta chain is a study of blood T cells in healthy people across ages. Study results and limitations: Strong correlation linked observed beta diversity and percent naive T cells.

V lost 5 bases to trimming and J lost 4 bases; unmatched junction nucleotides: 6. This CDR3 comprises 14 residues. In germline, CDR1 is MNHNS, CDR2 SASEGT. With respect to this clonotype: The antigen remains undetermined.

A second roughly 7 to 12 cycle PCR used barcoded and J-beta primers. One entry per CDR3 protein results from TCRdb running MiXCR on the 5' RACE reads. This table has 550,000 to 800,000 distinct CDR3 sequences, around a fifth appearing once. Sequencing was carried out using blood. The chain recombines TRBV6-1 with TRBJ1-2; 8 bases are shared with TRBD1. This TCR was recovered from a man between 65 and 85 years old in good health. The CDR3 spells CASSTSGGPYGYTF. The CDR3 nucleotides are TGTGCCAGCAGTACATCAGGGGGCCCCTATGGCTACACCTTC.